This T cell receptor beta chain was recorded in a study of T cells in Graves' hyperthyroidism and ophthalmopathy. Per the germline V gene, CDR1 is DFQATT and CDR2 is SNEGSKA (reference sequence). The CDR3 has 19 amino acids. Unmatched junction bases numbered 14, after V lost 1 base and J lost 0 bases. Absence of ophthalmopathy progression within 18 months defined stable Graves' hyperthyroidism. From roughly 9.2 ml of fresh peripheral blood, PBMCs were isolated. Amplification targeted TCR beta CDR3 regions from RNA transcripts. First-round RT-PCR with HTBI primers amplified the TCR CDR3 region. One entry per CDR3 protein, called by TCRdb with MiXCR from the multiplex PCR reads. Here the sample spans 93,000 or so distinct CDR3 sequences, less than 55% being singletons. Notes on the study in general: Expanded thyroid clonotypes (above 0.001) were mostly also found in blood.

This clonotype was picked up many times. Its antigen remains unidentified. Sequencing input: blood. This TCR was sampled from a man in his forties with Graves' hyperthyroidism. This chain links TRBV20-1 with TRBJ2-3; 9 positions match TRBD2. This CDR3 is CSARAPPGVAGVSTDTQYF. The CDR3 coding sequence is TGCAGTGCTAGAGCGCCCCCCGGTGTAGCGGGGGTGAGCACAGATACGCAGTATTTT.